This TCR beta chain stems from a study of T cell responses to AZD1222 COVID-19 vaccine. Measured with immunoSEQ multiplex PCR; TCRdb has only the in-frame clones, and not every one. The sample yields 110,000 to 150,000 clones, more than 85% seen once. The V and J ends lost 1 base and 1 base, in that order; junction bases with no gene match: 1. Germline CDR1 is SGDLS and CDR2 is YYNGEE. This CDR3 has 14 amino acids. The TCR comes from an adult who had recovered from COVID-19. This sample comprised peripheral blood, obtained after recovery from COVID-19. V and J are TRBV9 and TRBJ2-7; TRBD1 matches 8 bases. The CDR3 DNA reads TGTGCCAGCAGCGTACAGGGGGCATCCTACGAGCAGTACTTC. This encodes CASSVQGASYEQYF.